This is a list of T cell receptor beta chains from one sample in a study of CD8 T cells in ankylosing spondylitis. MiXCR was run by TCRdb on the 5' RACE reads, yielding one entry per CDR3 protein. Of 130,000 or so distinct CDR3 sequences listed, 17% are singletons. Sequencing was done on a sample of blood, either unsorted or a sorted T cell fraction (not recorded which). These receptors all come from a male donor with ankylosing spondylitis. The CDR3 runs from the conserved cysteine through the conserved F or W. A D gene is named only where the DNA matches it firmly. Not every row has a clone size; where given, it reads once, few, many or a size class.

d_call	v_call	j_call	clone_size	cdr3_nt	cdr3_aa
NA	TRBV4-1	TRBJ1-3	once	TGCGCCAGCAGCTCAGGGGTTGCTGGAAACACCATATATTTT	CASSSGVAGNTIYF
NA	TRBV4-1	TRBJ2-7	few	TGCGCCAGCAGCCAAGTAAAACAGGGAGTCTACGAGCAGTACTTC	CASSQVKQGVYEQYF
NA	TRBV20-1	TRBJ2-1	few	TGCAGTGCTAGAGATGTTAGCGGCCATGAGCAGTTCTTC	CSARDVSGHEQFF
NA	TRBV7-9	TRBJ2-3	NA	TGTGCCAGCAGCTTACATGGCACAGATACGCAGTATTTT	CASSLHGTDTQYF
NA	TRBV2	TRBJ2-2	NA	TGTGCCAGCAGTGCTACAGGGCCCGGGGAGCTGTTTTTT	CASSATGPGELFF
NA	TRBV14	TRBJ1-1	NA	TGTGCCAGCAGCCACCGCACAGGTATCACTGAAGCTTTCTTT	CASSHRTGITEAFF
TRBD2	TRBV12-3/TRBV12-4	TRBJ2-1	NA	TGTGCCAGCAGCCTCAGTCGGGGACTAGCCGGGATTTGGGCCTACAATGAGCAGTTCTTC	CASSLSRGLAGIWAYNEQFF
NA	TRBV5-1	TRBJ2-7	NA	TGCGCCAGCAGCTTGGAAAACAGGGCGGCTGACGAGCAGTACTTC	CASSLENRAADEQYF
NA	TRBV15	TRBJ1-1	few	TGTGCCACCAGCAGAGAAGTAGGACAGAAGAACACTGAAGCTTTCTTT	CATSREVGQKNTEAFF
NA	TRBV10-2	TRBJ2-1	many	TGCGCCAGCAGTGATTGGGGAAATGAGCAGTTCTTC	CASSDWGNEQFF
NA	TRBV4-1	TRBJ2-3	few	TGCGCCAGCAGCCTCCGTTTGGAGCCTACGCAGTATTTT	CASSLRLEPTQYF
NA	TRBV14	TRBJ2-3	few	TGTGCCAGCAGCCTGTACTCCCATATTCCAGATACGCAGTATTTT	CASSLYSHIPDTQYF
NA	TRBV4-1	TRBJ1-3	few	TGCGCCAGCAGCCAAGCTCCAGGGGCTGGAAACACCATATATTTT	CASSQAPGAGNTIYF
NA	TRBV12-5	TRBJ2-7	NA	TGTGCTAGTGGTTTTCCCGGCGGGGACCCCGAGCAGTACTTC	CASGFPGGDPEQYF
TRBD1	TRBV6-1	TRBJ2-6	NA	TGTGCCAGCATGTCTCCAGGGGGCGACGGGGCCAACGTCCTGACTTTC	CASMSPGGDGANVLTF
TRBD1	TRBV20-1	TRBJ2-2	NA	TGCAGTGCTACCACCGGACAGGGGTACACCGGGGAGCTGTTTTTT	CSATTGQGYTGELFF
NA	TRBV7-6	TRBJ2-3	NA	TGTGCCAGCAGCTTATGGGGGACTAGCACAGATACGCAGTATTTT	CASSLWGTSTDTQYF
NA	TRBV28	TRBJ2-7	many	TGTGCCAGCACCGTTCGGTACTCCTACGAGCAGTACTTC	CASTVRYSYEQYF
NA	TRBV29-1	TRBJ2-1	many	TGCAGCGTTGAAGGCCGAAGGCCCACACGGGGCGTTGAGCAGTTCTTC	CSVEGRRPTRGVEQFF
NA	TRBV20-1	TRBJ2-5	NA	TGCAGTGCTAGGCCCCGGGACCTTACCCGGGAGACCCAGTACTTC	CSARPRDLTRETQYF
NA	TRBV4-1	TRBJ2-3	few	TGCGCCAGCAGCCAAGAAGGCGGGAGCACAGATACGCAGTATTTT	CASSQEGGSTDTQYF
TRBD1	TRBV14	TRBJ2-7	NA	TGTGCCAGCTTCGGACAGGTCAGCTCCTACGAGCAGTACTTC	CASFGQVSSYEQYF
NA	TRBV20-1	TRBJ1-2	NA	TGCAGTGCAGGGACATTGGACCACTATGGCTACACCTTC	CSAGTLDHYGYTF
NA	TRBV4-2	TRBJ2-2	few	TGTGCCAGCAGCCGCCTCGAGGCACAGCCCGGGGAGCTGTTTTTT	CASSRLEAQPGELFF
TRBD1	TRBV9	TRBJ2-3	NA	TGTGCCAGCAAGGACAGGGTCACAGATACGCAGTATTTT	CASKDRVTDTQYF
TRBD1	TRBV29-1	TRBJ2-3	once	TGCAGCGTTCGGACAGGGTTAGATACGCAGTATTTT	CSVRTGLDTQYF
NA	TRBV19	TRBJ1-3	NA	TGTGCCACCCTCCCCCCCGGGGGCTTAGGAAACACCATATATTTT	CATLPPGGLGNTIYF
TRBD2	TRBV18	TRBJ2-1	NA	TGTGCCAGCTCCCTCGGTGTTAGCGGGTCCTACAATGAGCAGTTCTTC	CASSLGVSGSYNEQFF
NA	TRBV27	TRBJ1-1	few	TGTGCCAGCAGTTTATTGGGCGGTTTGGCTGAAGCTTTCTTT	CASSLLGGLAEAFF
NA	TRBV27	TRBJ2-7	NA	TGTGCCAGCAGGGGGTTGGCCCACGAGCAGTACTTC	CASRGLAHEQYF
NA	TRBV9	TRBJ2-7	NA	TGTGCCAGCAGCGTAGGACAGACTTTCTCCTACGAGCAGTACTTC	CASSVGQTFSYEQYF
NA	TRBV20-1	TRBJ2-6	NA	TGCAGTGCCCCCGGCCCTAGCTCCCCTTCTGGGGCCAACGTCCTGACTTTC	CSAPGPSSPSGANVLTF
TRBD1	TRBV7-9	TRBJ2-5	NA	TGTGCCAGCAGCCGGGACAGGGAAGGGCCAGAGACCCAGTACTTC	CASSRDREGPETQYF
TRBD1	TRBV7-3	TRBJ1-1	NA	TGTGCCAGCAGCTTAACGGGGACAGGGAGGTTTTCTGAAGCTTTCTTT	CASSLTGTGRFSEAFF
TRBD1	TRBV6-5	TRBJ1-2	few	TGTGCCAGCAGTTACGAGGGGGCGCGATTAGGCTACACCTTC	CASSYEGARLGYTF
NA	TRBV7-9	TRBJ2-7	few	TGTGCCAGCAGCTCACAGGGACCGGCAACAATCTACGAGCAGTACTTC	CASSSQGPATIYEQYF
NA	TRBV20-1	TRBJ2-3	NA	TGCAGTGCTAGAGATGAGGCCCCTTCGCAGTATTTT	CSARDEAPSQYF
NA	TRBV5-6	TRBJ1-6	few	TGTGCCAGCAGCTTGATCGATTCACCCCTCCGCTTT	CASSLIDSPLRF
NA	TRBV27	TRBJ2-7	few	TGTGCCAGCAGGCCTCGCGGGGCTTCCTACGAGCAGTACTTC	CASRPRGASYEQYF
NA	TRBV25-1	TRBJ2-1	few	TGTGCCAGCAGTGAGACCCGGGTTGGGGCGAGAAGAGTGGCCAACAATGAGCAGTTCTTC	CASSETRVGARRVANNEQFF
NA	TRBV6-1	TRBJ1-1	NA	TGTGCCAGCAGTGAAATCGGGGCCTCATGGGTCACTGAAGCTTTCTTT	CASSEIGASWVTEAFF
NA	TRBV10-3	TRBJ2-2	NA	TGTGCCATCAGTCAGCGGAACACCGGGGAGCTGTTTTTT	CAISQRNTGELFF
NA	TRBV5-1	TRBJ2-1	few	TGCGCCAGCAGCTTGGTCTCAAGGTTCGACTCCTACAATGAGCAGTTCTTC	CASSLVSRFDSYNEQFF
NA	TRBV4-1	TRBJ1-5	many	TGCGCCAGCAGCCAAGCAGGGTACGGCAATCAGCCCCAGCATTTT	CASSQAGYGNQPQHF
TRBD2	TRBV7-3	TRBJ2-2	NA	TGTGCCAGCAGCTTTAACTCCGGGACTAGCGGAGTTACGAACACCGGGGAGCTGTTTTTT	CASSFNSGTSGVTNTGELFF
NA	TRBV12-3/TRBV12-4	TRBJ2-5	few	TGTGCCAGCAGTTTATTTTCGAACCAAGAGACCCAGTACTTC	CASSLFSNQETQYF
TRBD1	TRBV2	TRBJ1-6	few	TGTGCCAGCAGGGACAGGGGTAATTCACCCCTCCACTTT	CASRDRGNSPLHF
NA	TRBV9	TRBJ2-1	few	TGTGCCAGCAGCGTAGCGGGCAGGGTCAATGAGCAGTTCTTC	CASSVAGRVNEQFF
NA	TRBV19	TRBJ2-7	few	TGTGCCAGTAGTAACGACAGGAATCGAAACTCCTACGAGCAGTACTTC	CASSNDRNRNSYEQYF
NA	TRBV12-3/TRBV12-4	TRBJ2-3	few	TGTGCCAGCAGTCACGACTACCCAAGAGCTGGCACAGATACGCAGTATTTT	CASSHDYPRAGTDTQYF
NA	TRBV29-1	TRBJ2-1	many	TGCAGCGTGCACAGGGAAGACAATGAGCAGTTCTTC	CSVHREDNEQFF
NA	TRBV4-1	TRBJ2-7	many	TGCGCCAGCAGCCCTAAGATGCAGGCCGAAGCTTCCTACGAGCAGTACTTC	CASSPKMQAEASYEQYF
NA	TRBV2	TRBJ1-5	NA	TGTGCCAGCAGTGGAGGTCGAGAGGGGGGCAATCAGCCCCAGCATTTT	CASSGGREGGNQPQHF
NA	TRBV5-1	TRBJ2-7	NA	TGCGCCAGCAGCATCTCCATACTAGCCAATTACGAGCAGTACTTC	CASSISILANYEQYF
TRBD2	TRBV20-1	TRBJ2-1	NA	TGCAGTGCTGCGGGAGAGCACTCCTACAATGAGCAGTTCTTC	CSAAGEHSYNEQFF